These T cell receptor beta chains were read from a single sample in a study of T cells in Graves' hyperthyroidism and ophthalmopathy. Using its own MiXCR run on the multiplex PCR reads, TCRdb lists one record per CDR3 protein. Of some 550,000 distinct CDR3 sequences in the sample, around 20% were seen once. The specimen sequenced was blood. The receptors were sampled from a man younger than 35 with Graves' hyperthyroidism. Each CDR3 is given with its conserved first and last residue. The D gene is left open where the match is weak. Size values are once, few and many counts, or a class for expanded clones, and some rows have none.

>many|NA|TRBV5-1|TRBJ1-2
CASSLHRDGYTF
TGCGCCAGCAGCTTACACAGGGATGGCTACACCTTC
>NA|NA|TRBV7-6|TRBJ2-5
CASSYGTQETQYF
TGTGCCAGCAGCTACGGGACTCAAGAGACCCAGTACTTC
>few|TRBD1|TRBV9|TRBJ1-2
CACSHGQDNYGYTF
TGTGCCTGCAGCCACGGACAGGACAACTATGGCTACACCTTC
>many|NA|TRBV28|TRBJ1-2
CASSLETRDYGYTF
TGTGCCAGCAGTTTGGAAACAAGGGACTATGGCTACACCTTC
>few|NA|TRBV20-1|TRBJ1-6
CSARDQGPGSPLHF
TGCAGTGCTAGAGATCAGGGTCCCGGGTCACCCCTCCACTTT
>many|NA|TRBV27|TRBJ2-7
CASRSTTGHSTYEQYF
TGTGCCAGCAGATCTACTACGGGACACTCCACCTACGAGCAGTACTTC
>NA|NA|TRBV12-3/TRBV12-4|TRBJ1-1
CASSSSGSVRACF
TGTGCCAGCAGTTCCTCGGGGAGCGTTCGAGCTTGCTTT
>once|NA|TRBV6-2/TRBV6-3|TRBJ1-1
CASSDPWDTEAFF
TGTGCCAGTTCCGACCCATGGGACACTGAAGCTTTCTTT
>many|NA|TRBV12-3/TRBV12-4|TRBJ1-5
CASSLRGGQPQHF
TGTGCCAGCAGTTTAAGGGGGGGGCAGCCCCAGCATTTT
>many|NA|TRBV30|TRBJ1-2
CAWTKTGPSYGHTF
TGTGCCTGGACTAAGACAGGACCTTCCTATGGCCACACCTTC
>many|TRBD1|TRBV7-8|TRBJ1-5
CASSPQTGIDSNQPQHF
TGTGCCAGCAGCCCGCAGACAGGGATCGATAGCAATCAGCCCCAGCATTTT
>many|TRBD1|TRBV20-1|TRBJ1-5
CSVSQGAAQPQHF
TGCAGTGTCTCACAGGGGGCTGCGCAGCCCCAGCATTTT
>many|NA|TRBV2|TRBJ1-2
CASSPTIVRYTF
TGTGCCAGCAGTCCCACCATTGTGCGCTACACCTTC
>NA|NA|TRBV7-2|TRBJ1-2
CASSLTGTTGDGYTF
TGTGCCAGCAGCTTAACGGGGACAACCGGGGATGGCTACACCTTC
>many|TRBD2|TRBV12-3/TRBV12-4|TRBJ2-5
CASSFKGTSGGAETQYF
TGTGCCAGCAGCTTCAAGGGGACTAGCGGGGGGGCCGAGACCCAGTACTTC
>few|NA|TRBV2|TRBJ1-2
CASKLQGGGDYGYTF
TGTGCCAGCAAACTACAGGGAGGAGGGGACTATGGCTACACCTTC
>NA|TRBD1|TRBV2|TRBJ2-2
CASSDQRQGVNTGELFF
TGTGCCAGCAGTGACCAGCGGCAGGGGGTAAACACCGGGGAGCTGTTTTTT
>NA|NA|TRBV28|TRBJ2-3
CASSPGEVGTDTQYF
TGTGCCAGCAGCCCAGGGGAGGTTGGTACAGATACGCAGTATTTT
>many|TRBD1|TRBV28|TRBJ2-7
CASSPDRGAYEQYF
TGTGCCAGCAGTCCCGACAGGGGGGCCTACGAGCAGTACTTC
>NA|NA|TRBV12-3/TRBV12-4|TRBJ1-1
CASRGGGWNTEAFF
TGTGCCAGCAGGGGCGGGGGGTGGAACACTGAAGCTTTCTTT
>NA|NA|TRBV13|TRBJ2-7
CASSPSLGNEQYF
TGTGCCAGCAGCCCATCTCTTGGGAACGAGCAGTACTTC
>many|NA|TRBV4-1|TRBJ1-5
CASSHPGGGDSNQPQHF
TGCGCCAGCAGCCACCCCGGCGGGGGCGATAGCAATCAGCCCCAGCATTTT
>NA|NA|TRBV28|TRBJ2-7
CASSRPGLGGPYEQYF
TGTGCCAGCAGTCGTCCGGGACTGGGGGGTCCCTACGAGCAGTACTTC
>few|NA|TRBV6-2/TRBV6-3|TRBJ1-6
CASSPRGENNSPLHF
TGTGCCAGCAGCCCCCGAGGGGAGAATAATTCACCCCTCCACTTT
>few|NA|TRBV15|TRBJ2-5
CATSTIIRERETQCF
TGTGCCACCAGCACCATCATACGGGAAAGAGAGACCCAGTGCTTC
>many|NA|TRBV18|TRBJ2-5
CASSLAPDGEQETQYF
TGTGCCAGCTCACTAGCGCCGGACGGCGAACAAGAGACCCAGTACTTC
>many|NA|TRBV6-2/TRBV6-3|TRBJ2-5
CASSYTRDRYSWGEETQYF
TGTGCCAGCAGTTACACCCGGGACAGATATTCTTGGGGGGAAGAGACCCAGTACTTC
>many|NA|TRBV4-1|TRBJ1-1
CASSHSGPEAFF
TGCGCCAGCAGCCATAGTGGCCCTGAAGCTTTCTTT
>few|NA|TRBV3-1|TRBJ1-2
CASSRFRGEDGYTF
TGTGCCAGCAGCCGGTTCAGGGGAGAAGATGGCTACACCTTC
>few|NA|TRBV14|TRBJ2-7
CASSQDFPDTYYEQYF
TGTGCCAGCAGCCAAGATTTCCCGGACACCTACTACGAGCAGTACTTC
>many|NA|TRBV7-9|TRBJ2-2
CASSHAGELFF
TGTGCCAGCAGCCACGCCGGGGAGCTGTTTTTT
>many|NA|TRBV2|TRBJ1-2
CASSADRTNYGYTF
TGTGCCAGCAGTGCCGACAGGACTAACTATGGCTACACCTTC
>many|TRBD1|TRBV28|TRBJ1-5
CASSSVGTGGNQPQHF
TGTGCCAGCAGTTCAGTAGGGACAGGGGGTAATCAGCCCCAGCATTTT
>few|NA|TRBV5-6|TRBJ1-1
CASSWGSLGALTTEAFF
TGTGCCAGCAGCTGGGGGTCCCTAGGGGCTTTGACCACTGAAGCTTTCTTT
>many|NA|TRBV7-3|TRBJ1-1
CASSSQGHTEAFF
TGTGCCAGCAGCTCCCAGGGCCACACTGAAGCTTTCTTT
>few|TRBD1|TRBV6-5|TRBJ1-2
CASSFTSGQGSGGYTF
TGTGCCAGCAGTTTTACTTCGGGACAGGGGTCCGGCGGCTACACCTTC
>few|NA|TRBV7-2|TRBJ2-5
CASSLRARTRRTQYF
TGTGCCAGCAGCTTAAGGGCCAGGACGAGAAGGACCCAGTACTTC
>many|NA|TRBV19|TRBJ2-5
CASSPNWRDHAQYF
TGTGCCAGTAGTCCAAATTGGCGGGACCATGCCCAGTACTTC
>many|NA|TRBV2|TRBJ2-5
CASSEELRRQETQYF
TGTGCCAGCAGTGAAGAACTCCGGAGACAAGAGACCCAGTACTTC
>NA|NA|TRBV9|TRBJ2-5
CASSPPAGQTQYF
TGTGCCAGCAGCCCACCCGCGGGTCAGACCCAGTACTTC
>many|NA|TRBV9|TRBJ2-2
CASSVVANTGELFF
TGTGCCAGCAGCGTTGTGGCGAACACCGGGGAGCTGTTTTTT
>NA|TRBD1|TRBV5-1|TRBJ1-2
CASSLKGQVYYGYTF
TGCGCCAGCAGCTTGAAGGGACAGGTATACTATGGCTACACCTTC
>many|NA|TRBV2|TRBJ1-2
CASSEGARGYTF
TGTGCCAGCAGTGAAGGGGCGCGTGGCTACACCTTC
>many|TRBD1|TRBV27|TRBJ1-1
CASSLGQGERAFF
TGTGCCAGCAGTTTAGGACAGGGGGAGAGAGCTTTCTTT
>many|NA|TRBV7-9|TRBJ1-1
CASSLAEGYDTEAFF
TGTGCCAGCAGCTTAGCAGAGGGTTACGACACTGAAGCTTTCTTT
>few|NA|TRBV10-3|TRBJ2-2
CATRIISNTGELFF
TGTGCCACCCGGATCATATCGAACACCGGGGAGCTGTTTTTT
>many|NA|TRBV6-1|TRBJ1-2
CASRKQGPAGGYTF
TGTGCCAGCAGGAAGCAGGGGCCGGCGGGGGGCTACACCTTC
>NA|NA|TRBV6-1|TRBJ1-5
CASNYGYMGRQPQHF
TGTGCCAGCAACTACGGCTACATGGGCAGACAGCCCCAGCATTTT
>NA|NA|TRBV6-1|TRBJ2-5
CASSVMVQETQYF
TGTGCCAGCAGTGTTATGGTTCAAGAGACCCAGTACTTC
>NA|NA|TRBV28|TRBJ2-7
CASSLWVTNSGLVWEQYF
TGTGCCAGCAGTTTATGGGTAACGAACTCGGGGCTCGTCTGGGAGCAGTACTTC
>many|NA|TRBV12-3/TRBV12-4|TRBJ1-2
CASSLGSRYTF
TGTGCCAGCAGTCTGGGGTCGCGCTACACCTTC
>many|NA|TRBV19|TRBJ2-5
CASSIGHGQETQYF
TGTGCCAGTAGTATCGGACACGGACAAGAGACCCAGTACTTC
>many|NA|TRBV6-1|TRBJ1-5
CASSALFGGSSSNQPQHF
TGTGCCAGCAGTGCCCTCTTTGGGGGGAGTAGCAGCAATCAGCCCCAGCATTTT
>few|NA|TRBV3-1|TRBJ2-4
CASSPQGGAKNTQYF
TGTGCCAGCAGCCCACAGGGTGGGGCCAAAAACACTCAGTACTTC
>many|NA|TRBV28|TRBJ2-5
CASSLQRGPDETQYF
TGTGCCAGCAGTTTGCAACGGGGACCCGACGAGACCCAGTACTTC
>many|NA|TRBV2|TRBJ1-5
CASKSQPDQPQHF
TGTGCCAGCAAAAGCCAGCCTGATCAGCCCCAGCATTTT
>many|TRBD1|TRBV30|TRBJ2-7
CAWSVAGGYYEQYF
TGTGCCTGGAGTGTGGCAGGGGGCTACTACGAGCAGTACTTC